Detailed here is one T cell receptor beta chain. This record comes from a study of blood T cell repertoires in COVID-19. Source study methods: Counts of nucleated cells, estimated from reference gene primer amplification, were obtained. The repertoire was sequenced with immunoSEQ multiplex PCR; TCRdb's copy has only in-frame clones and lacks some. V and J calls and clone size are given by that table; D and trimming were obtained from the DNA. The repertoire holds approximately 500,000 clones, with 70% to 90% as singletons. CDR1 is MNHEY and CDR2 is SVGEGT in the germline V gene. V was trimmed by 5 bases and J by 6 bases, leaving 14 bases between them. This CDR3 has 13 amino acids.

The V and J genes are TRBV6-2 or TRBV6-3 and TRBJ2-7; a weak D match, TRBD1 (6 bases). This receptor was identified in a human donor in a cohort sampled during active COVID-19. Sequenced material: peripheral blood. The CDR3 loop is CASSHRDKSEQYF. In DNA, the CDR3 is TGTGCCAGCAGTCACCGGGACAAGTCCGAGCAGTACTTC.